The clone carrying this T cell receptor (beta chain) is large in the sample. Its antigen is currently unknown. These data originate in a study of T cells in localized non-small cell lung cancer. Study-level results: Uninvolved adjacent lung had more T cell clonality than any other tissue, topping tumor. Increased T cell density in blood showed an association with longer overall survival. Only one tumor region went through sequencing, so heterogeneity may still be there.

Sequenced by immunoSEQ multiplex PCR; TCRdb stores in-frame clones only, minus some. Of more than 1,000 clones listed, approximately 21% are singletons. V was trimmed by 8 bases and J by 9 bases, leaving 12 bases between them. The CDR3 loop spans 11 amino acids. Germline V gives CDR1 LNHDA, CDR2 SQIVND (reference sequence). The chain has TRBV19 and TRBJ2-3; D could derive from TRBD1 or TRBD2 (7 bases each). The receptor's source is a man between 40 and 70 years old with stage I squamous cell lung carcinoma. The starting material was normal lung tissue next to the tumor, obtained before any cancer treatment. The CDR3 region has the DNA TGTGCCAGTCTCCAGGGGGGGACGCAGTATTTT. Amino acid sequence: CASLQGGTQYF.